Each of the 30 T cell receptor beta chains below was sequenced from the same sample in a study of T cell responses to AZD1222 COVID-19 vaccine (dated by TCRdb to the early 2020s). Library preparation used the immunoSEQ multiplex PCR assay. TCRdb carries this immuneACCESS record with in-frame sequences only. Its versions omit some clonotypes, under half of them owing to an unresolved V gene in the studies checked, with the rest unexplained. Present in this sample are 93,000 or so clones, approximately 89% of which were seen just once. 20% to 25% of the sample goes to the ten largest clones. In the paper's terms, the time point label means: baseline before first vaccination. Sequences were derived from peripheral blood, sampled on day 0 of AZD1222 vaccination. These receptors were obtained from an adult in good health.

The table lists this clone with a count of one. This rearrangement joins TRBV13 to TRBJ1-6; maybe TRBD1 (5 bases). Per the germline V gene, CDR1 is PRHDT and CDR2 is FYEKMQ (reference sequence). Trimming left V 2 bases short and J 8 bases short, with 10 bases between. The CDR3 loop spans 14 amino acids. DNA of the CDR3: TGTGCCAGCAGCTTACCAGGGTTTGATTCACCCCTCCACTTT. It specifies CASSLPGFDSPLHF.

The rearrangement joins TRBV5-1 to TRBJ2-1; 10 bases are a match to TRBD1. With V trimmed by 0 bases and J by 7 bases, 4 bases remained unmatched. CDR3 length equals 15 residues. Per germline, CDR1 SGHRS and CDR2 YFSETQ. For the CDR3, the DNA is TGCGCCAGCAGCTTGGCGGGACAGGGGCTAAATGAGCAGTTCTTC. Its translation: CASSLAGQGLNEQFF.

There are a few counts of this clone. V and J are TRBV10-3 and TRBJ1-5, with TRBD1 matching over 9 bases. V shed 5 bases and J 4 bases; nucleotides not matched to a gene: 3. Germline V gene sequence: CDR1 ENHRY, CDR2 SYGVKD. CDR3 size: 14 residues. This CDR3 is CAISPGQGNQPQHF. CDR3 DNA: TGTGCCATCAGTCCGGGACAGGGAAATCAGCCCCAGCATTTT.

The chain joins TRBV4-3 to TRBJ2-2; D may be TRBD1 (6 bases). From germline, CDR1 is LGHNA and CDR2 YSLEER. The CDR3 is 15 amino acids. V dropped 4 bases and J dropped 6 bases, with 15 bases sitting between them. CDR3: CASSLGTLAAGELFF. CDR3 bases: TGCGCCAGCAGCCTCGGGACATTGGCCGCCGGGGAGCTGTTTTTT.

This chain links TRBV10-3 with TRBJ1-1; 7 nucleotides agree with TRBD1. The V gene's germline CDR1 is ENHRY and CDR2 SYGVKD. V shed 5 bases and J 4 bases; nucleotides not matched to a gene: 10. The CDR3 extends over 15 amino acids. Here the CDR3 DNA reads TGTGCCATCAGTCGGTTTACAGGGGATCTCACTGAAGCTTTCTTT. Protein: CAISRFTGDLTEAFF.

On this clone itself: At the DNA level, this CDR3 is encoded by other sequences in the same sample as well. The J gene is TRBJ2-7, the V gene TRBV4-3; 11 bases line up with TRBD2. Looked up from germline, CDR1 is LGHNA and CDR2 is YSLEER. The V gene end was trimmed by 1 base and the J gene end by 2 bases; junction bases not matched to a gene: 4. The length of the CDR3 is 16 residues. The DNA of the CDR3 is TGCGCCAGCAGCCAAGTTTTAGCGGGAGGGCCCTACGAGCAGTACTTC. Translated: CASSQVLAGGPYEQYF.

The J gene is TRBJ1-5, the V gene TRBV10-3, with 7 bases that match TRBD1. V trimming: 10 bases; J trimming: 0 bases; junction bases outside the gene matches: 15. The CDR3 totals 17 residues. Per germline, CDR1 ENHRY and CDR2 SYGVKD. CDR3: CATVRDSHRYSNQPQHF. CDR3 bases: TGTGCCACTGTACGGGACAGCCATCGTTATAGCAATCAGCCCCAGCATTTT.

This clone has just a few counts. This chain links TRBV6-2 or TRBV6-3 with TRBJ1-6; no firm D call. V shed 2 bases and J shed 7 bases, with 12 bases lying between them. Looked up from germline, CDR1 is MNHEY and CDR2 is SVGEGT. The CDR3 totals 15 residues. As DNA, the CDR3 is TGTGCCAGCAGTTACGAAACGGGAGGGAATTCACCCCTCCACTTT. Encoded protein: CASSYETGGNSPLHF.

The chain carries TRBV3-1 (or the pseudogene TRBV3-2) and TRBJ1-5; D unclear. The CDR3 is 13 amino acids. CDR1 and CDR2 (germline): LGHDT, YNNKEL (reference sequence). Trimming shortened V by 1 base and J by 3 bases, and 4 bases separated the two germline ends. CDR3 sequence (DNA): TGTGCCAGCAGCCAAGGGCCCAATCAGCCCCAGCATTTT. It yields the protein CASSQGPNQPQHF.

The chain uses TRBV11-2 and TRBJ2-1; no clear D. V was cut by 1 base and J by 3 bases, with 16 bases left in between. The CDR3 totals 17 residues. The germline CDR1 and CDR2 sequences are SGHAT and FQNNGV. The CDR3 DNA is TGTGCCAGCAGCTTAGTCGCCGGGTTGGTTCTCTACAATGAGCAGTTCTTC. Residues: CASSLVAGLVLYNEQFF. The full variable domain, in which reference TRBV11-2 and TRBJ2-1 provide the parts outside the CDR3, is EAGVAQSPRYKIIEKRQSVAFWCNPISGHATLYWYQQILGQGPKLLIQFQNNGVVDDSQLPKDRFSAERLKGVDSTLKIQPAKLEDSAVYLCASSLVAGLVLYNEQFFGPGTRLTVL.

V and J are TRBV5-1 and TRBJ1-1; D perhaps matches TRBD1 (6 bases). The CDR3 extends over 16 amino acids. CDR1 and CDR2 from the germline V gene are SGHRS and YFSETQ. Trimming stripped 0 bases from V and 0 bases from J, with 12 bases between. CDR3 residues: CASSLAEGVMNTEAFF. Written as DNA, the CDR3 is TGCGCCAGCAGCTTGGCAGAGGGGGTGATGAACACTGAAGCTTTCTTT.

The rearrangement joins TRBV4-1 to TRBJ1-3; D remains unclear. Trimming pared 0 bases from V and 0 bases from J, leaving 12 bases between. This CDR3 spans 17 amino acids. Germline V gene lookup returns CDR1 MGHRA and CDR2 YSYEKL. Here the CDR3 DNA reads TGCGCCAGCAGCCAAGATAATCAGGCCCACTCTGGAAACACCATATATTTT. This gives the protein CASSQDNQAHSGNTIYF.

This chain joins TRBV7-2 and TRBJ2-5; 9 nucleotides agree with TRBD1. The ends lost 5 bases at V and 5 bases at J; junction bases unmatched: 9. Looked up from germline, CDR1 is SGHTA and CDR2 is FQGNSA. The CDR3 is made up of 15 amino acids. The CDR3 reads CASSRGQGWSETQYF. CDR3 coding DNA: TGTGCCAGCAGCAGGGGACAGGGCTGGTCGGAGACCCAGTACTTC.

Notes on this clone: The sample carries other DNA sequences with the same CDR3. This sequence joins TRBV2 and TRBJ1-2; D is unresolved. The CDR3 extends over 12 amino acids. Germline CDR1 is SNHLY and CDR2 is FYNNEI. V dropped 1 base and J dropped 2 bases, with 2 bases sitting between them. The CDR3 sequence is CASSEVNYGYTF. The DNA for the CDR3 is TGTGCCAGCAGTGAAGTCAACTATGGCTACACCTTC.

This clone was seen a handful of times. The V call is TRBV7-2, the J call TRBJ2-1; perhaps TRBD2 as D (7 bases). Germline CDR1 reads SGHTA; CDR2 reads FQGNSA. V lost 7 bases and J lost 6, with 16 bases in between. The CDR3 covers 14 residues. The CDR3, as DNA: TGTGCCAGCAAATTAGCCCGGGGGGCCAATGAGCAGTTCTTC. Translating gives CASKLARGANEQFF.

The V and J genes are TRBV28 and TRBJ1-5; possible D gene TRBD1, 5 bases. The CDR3 is 14 amino acids. The germline V gene encodes CDR1 MDHEN and CDR2 SYDVKM. The V and J ends lost 1 base and 4 bases respectively, with 8 bases between them. The CDR3 DNA sequence: TGTGCCAGCAGTTTATTAGGGGTGAATCAGCCCCAGCATTTT. Translated: CASSLLGVNQPQHF. The full variable domain, with the rest looked up from reference TRBV28 and TRBJ1-5, is DVKVTQSSRYLVKRTGEKVFLECVQDMDHENMFWYRQDPGLGLRLIYFSYDVKMKEKGDIPEGYSVSREKKERFSLILESASTNQTSMYLCASSLLGVNQPQHFGDGTRLSIL.

V and J are TRBV5-3 and TRBJ1-3; D unclear. Being an ORF, TRBV5-3 has a function that is uncertain. The CDR3 runs to 17 residues. The germline V and J ends were trimmed by 0 bases and 0 bases, with 13 bases remaining between them. CDR3 DNA: TGTGCCAGAAGCTTGGCCCTTGACGGGCACTCTGGAAACACCATATATTTT. Protein: CARSLALDGHSGNTIYF.

The chain uses TRBV12-3 or TRBV12-4 and TRBJ2-3; a weak D match, TRBD2 (5 bases). The ends were cut back, 8 bases at V and 4 bases at J, with 13 bases in the middle. The CDR3 has 13 amino acids. CDR3: CASSPGFSDTQYF. The CDR3 coding sequence is TGTGCCAGCTCCCCGGGGTTCTCAGATACGCAGTATTTT.

The genes are TRBV18 and TRBJ2-3; either TRBD1 or TRBD2 may fit D (6 bases each). CDR3 length: 17 amino acids. CDR1 and CDR2 (germline): KGHSH, LQKENI. V was cut by 0 bases and J by 2 bases, with 15 bases left in between. The CDR3 nucleotides read TGTGCCAGCTCACCACCGTTCTTGGGGGGCAACACAGATACGCAGTATTTT. Encoded protein: CASSPPFLGGNTDTQYF.

The chain combines TRBV7-3 with TRBJ2-2, with 10 bases that match TRBD2. The CDR3 length is 18 residues. Germline CDR1 reads SGHTA; CDR2 reads FQGTGA. The trim removed 5 bases at V and 3 bases at J, leaving 12 bases unmatched. The CDR3 spells CASSLYPLAGADTGELFF. CDR3 nucleotide sequence: TGTGCCAGCAGCCTCTACCCTCTAGCGGGGGCCGACACCGGGGAGCTGTTTTTT.

For the CDR3, the DNA is TGTGCCAGTAGTATAGTAAGCCCCAATCAGCCCCAGCATTTT. This encodes CASSIVSPNQPQHF. The chain uses TRBV19 and TRBJ1-5; D not certain. V lost 1 base, J lost 3 bases, and 7 bases lay in between. CDR3 length equals 14 residues. CDR1 LNHDA and CDR2 SQIVND come from the germline V gene (reference sequence).

The chain carries TRBV10-3 and TRBJ1-3; D not certain. The CDR3 length is 14 residues. The V gene lost 3 bases and the J gene lost 4 bases, with 10 bases spanning the gap. CDR1 ENHRY and CDR2 SYGVKD come from the germline V gene. The CDR3 sequence: CAISDGLTGNTIYF. CDR3 bases: TGTGCCATCAGTGATGGACTTACGGGAAACACCATATATTTT.

In DNA, the CDR3 is TGTGCCAGCAGTGAGTCTGGGACAAACTATGGCTACACCTTC. It codes for CASSESGTNYGYTF. This chain links TRBV2 with TRBJ1-2; D is possibly TRBD1 (6 bases). The V end lost 3 bases, the J end lost 2 bases, and 10 bases lay between the germline ends. Per germline, CDR1 SNHLY and CDR2 FYNNEI. CDR3 length equals 14 residues.

This chain joins TRBV9 and TRBJ2-1; 10 bases are shared with TRBD2. CDR1 is SGDLS and CDR2 is YYNGEE in the germline V gene. The length of the CDR3 is 15 residues. J gave up 5 bases and V 5 bases, and 7 bases lay outside the gene matches. This chain's CDR3 is CASSRGLALNNEQFF. The CDR3, as DNA: TGTGCCAGCAGTCGGGGACTAGCGTTAAACAATGAGCAGTTCTTC.

This chain links TRBV11-3 with TRBJ2-6; D could derive from TRBD1 or TRBD2 (5 bases each). This CDR3 is built from 15 residues. Germline V gene data show CDR1 as SGHNT and CDR2 as YENEEA. The V end lost 1 base, the J end lost 2 bases, and 6 bases lay between the germline ends. CDR3 sequence (DNA): TGTGCCAGCAGCTTAGGGGGGACTGGGGCCAACGTCCTGACTTTC. It is translated as CASSLGGTGANVLTF.

The chain has TRBV28 and TRBJ1-5; TRBD1 matches at 9 bases. The junction had 8 bases not matched to a gene; V was cut back by 5 bases and J by 6 bases. Germline V lookup: CDR1 MDHEN, CDR2 SYDVKM. The CDR3 extends over 15 amino acids. The CDR3 is CASSEGQGAGQPQHF. The DNA for the CDR3 is TGTGCCAGCAGTGAGGGACAGGGTGCGGGTCAGCCCCAGCATTTT.

The chain uses TRBV6-5 and TRBJ1-6; no clear D gene. With 7 bases removed from V and 3 bases from J, the gap between germline ends came to 13 bases. Germline CDR1 reads MNHEY; CDR2 reads SVGAGI. CDR3 length equals 15 residues. The CDR3, as DNA: TGTGCCAGCACCACCCCGGCGGTCTATAATTCACCCCTCCACTTT. As protein: CASTTPAVYNSPLHF.

The rearrangement uses TRBV21-1 and TRBJ2-7; the table names TRBD1, a call not compared with the DNA. TRBV21-1 is an annotated pseudogene. CDR3 length equals 15 residues. In DNA form, the CDR3 reads TGTGCCAGCAGCAAAGTTGGGGACAGGGATTACGAGCAGTACTTC. Residues: CASSKVGDRDYEQYF.

The chain has TRBV6-5 and TRBJ1-6, with TRBD1 matching over 7 bases. V was pared by 5 bases and J by 7 bases, with 5 bases of the junction left unmatched. This CDR3 is built from 14 residues. Looked up from germline, CDR1 is MNHEY and CDR2 is SVGAGI. CDR3 protein: CASSPGTANSPLHF. Written as DNA, the CDR3 is TGTGCCAGCAGTCCCGGGACAGCCAATTCACCCCTCCACTTT.

The genes are TRBV27 and TRBJ1-2; TRBD1 aligns across 8 bases. V lost 4 bases to trimming and J lost 1 base; unmatched junction nucleotides: 8. The CDR3 is 16 amino acids. CDR1 MNHEY and CDR2 SMNVEV come from the germline V gene (reference sequence). CDR3 protein: CASSYSGTGGNYGYTF. The CDR3 DNA is TGTGCCAGCAGTTATTCCGGGACAGGCGGTAACTATGGCTACACCTTC.